This T cell receptor (beta chain) was profiled in a study of shared T cell receptors in the human thymus. This CDR3 is 19 amino acids long. CDR1 is SGHDT and CDR2 is YYEEEE in the germline V gene. Unmatched junction bases numbered 15, after V lost 0 bases and J lost 3 bases. Method: immunoSEQ multiplex PCR; TCRdb's copy keeps in-frame clones and lacks some. This table holds under 850,000 clones, 85% to 90% found once. These data are also associated with another study on human thymus T cells. That study adds: Unrelated individuals reportedly shared highly overlapping thymic TCR repertoires.

The rearrangement links TRBV5-6 to TRBJ2-3, with TRBD2 matching over 8 bases. The sequenced material came from thymocytes. The TCR sequence derives from a boy in the first two years of life with a congenital heart defect. CDR3 DNA sequence: TGTGCCAGCAGCTTGGTGACTAGCGAGCGGGTCCCCCGTACAGATACGCAGTATTTT. It codes for CASSLVTSERVPRTDTQYF.